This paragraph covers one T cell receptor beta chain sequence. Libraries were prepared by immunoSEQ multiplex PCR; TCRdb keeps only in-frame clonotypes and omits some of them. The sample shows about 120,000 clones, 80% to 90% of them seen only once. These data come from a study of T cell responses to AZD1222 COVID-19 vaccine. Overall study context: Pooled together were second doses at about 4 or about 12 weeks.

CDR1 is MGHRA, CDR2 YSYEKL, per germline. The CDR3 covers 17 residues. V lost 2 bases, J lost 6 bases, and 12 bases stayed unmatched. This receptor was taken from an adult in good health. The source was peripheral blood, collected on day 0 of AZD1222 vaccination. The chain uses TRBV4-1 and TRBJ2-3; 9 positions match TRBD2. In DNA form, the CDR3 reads TGCGCCAGCAGCCAATCCCGTAGCGGGAGTGTGATGGATACGCAGTATTTT. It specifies CASSQSRSGSVMDTQYF.